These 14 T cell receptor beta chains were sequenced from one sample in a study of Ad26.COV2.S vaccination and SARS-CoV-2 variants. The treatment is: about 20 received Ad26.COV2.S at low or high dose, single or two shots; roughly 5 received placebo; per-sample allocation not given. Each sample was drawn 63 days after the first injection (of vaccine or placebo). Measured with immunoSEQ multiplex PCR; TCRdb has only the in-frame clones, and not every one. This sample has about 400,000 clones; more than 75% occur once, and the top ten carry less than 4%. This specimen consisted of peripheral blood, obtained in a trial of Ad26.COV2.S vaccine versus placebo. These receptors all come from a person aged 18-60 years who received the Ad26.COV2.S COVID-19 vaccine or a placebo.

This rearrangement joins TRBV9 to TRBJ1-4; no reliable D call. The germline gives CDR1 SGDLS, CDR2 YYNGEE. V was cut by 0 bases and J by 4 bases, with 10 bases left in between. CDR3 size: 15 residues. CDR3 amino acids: CASSVVVGSNEKLFF. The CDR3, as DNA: TGTGCCAGCAGCGTAGTGGTAGGGAGTAATGAAAAACTGTTTTTT. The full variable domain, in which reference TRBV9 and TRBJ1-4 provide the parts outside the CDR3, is DSGVTQTPKHLITATGQRVTLRCSPRSGDLSVYWYQQSLDQGLQFLIQYYNGEERAKGNILERFSAQQFPDLHSELNLSSLELGDSALYFCASSVVVGSNEKLFFGSGTQLSVL.

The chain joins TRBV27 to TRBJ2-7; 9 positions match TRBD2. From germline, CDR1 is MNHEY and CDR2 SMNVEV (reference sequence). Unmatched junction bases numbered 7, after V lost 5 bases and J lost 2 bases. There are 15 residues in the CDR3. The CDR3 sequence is CASSPLGGGAYEQYF. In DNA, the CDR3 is TGTGCCAGCAGTCCCCTTGGCGGGGGGGCCTACGAGCAGTACTTC.

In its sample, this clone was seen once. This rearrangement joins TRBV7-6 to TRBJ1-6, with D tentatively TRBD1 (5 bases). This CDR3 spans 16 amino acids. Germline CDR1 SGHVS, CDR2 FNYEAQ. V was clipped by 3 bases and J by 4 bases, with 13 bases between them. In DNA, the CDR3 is TGTGCCAGCAGCTTTCTGTACAGGTCTTATAATTCACCCCTCCACTTT. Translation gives CASSFLYRSYNSPLHF.

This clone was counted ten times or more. The DNA of the CDR3 is TGTGCCAGCAGCCAGACGGGACAGCGGAGGATCAGCTATGGCTACACCTTC. Residues: CASSQTGQRRISYGYTF. The chain carries TRBV3-1 (or the pseudogene TRBV3-2) and TRBJ1-2; 7 bases map to TRBD1. CDR1 is LGHDT, CDR2 YNNKEL, per germline (reference sequence). This CDR3 region has 17 residues. Trimming took 3 bases from V and 4 from J; bases not matched to a gene: 14.

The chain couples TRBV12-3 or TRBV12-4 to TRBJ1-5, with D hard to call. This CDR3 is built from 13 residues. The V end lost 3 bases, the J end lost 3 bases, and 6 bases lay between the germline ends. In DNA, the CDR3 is TGTGCCAGCAGTTTTAGCTTCAATCAGCCCCAGCATTTT. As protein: CASSFSFNQPQHF.

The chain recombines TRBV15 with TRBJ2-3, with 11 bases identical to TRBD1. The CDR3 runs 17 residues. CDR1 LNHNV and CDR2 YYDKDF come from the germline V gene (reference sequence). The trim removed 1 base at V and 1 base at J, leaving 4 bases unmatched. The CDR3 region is CATSRGVGQGGTDTQYF. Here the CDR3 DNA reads TGTGCCACCAGCAGAGGGGTGGGACAGGGGGGCACAGATACGCAGTATTTT.

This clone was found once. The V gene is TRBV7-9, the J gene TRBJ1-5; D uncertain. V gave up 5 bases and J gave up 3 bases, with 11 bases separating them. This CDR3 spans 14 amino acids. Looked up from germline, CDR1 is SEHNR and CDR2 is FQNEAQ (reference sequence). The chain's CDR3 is CASSKETINQPQHF. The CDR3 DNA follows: TGTGCCAGCAGCAAGGAGACCATCAATCAGCCCCAGCATTTT. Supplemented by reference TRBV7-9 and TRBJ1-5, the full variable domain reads DTGVSQNPRHKITKRGQNVTFRCDPISEHNRLYWYRQTLGQGPEFLTYFQNEAQLEKSRLLSDRFSAERPKGSFSTLEIQRTEQGDSAMYLCASSKETINQPQHFGDGTRLSIL.

The CDR3 sequence is CASSQRGVYGYTF. CDR3 in DNA: TGCGCCAGCAGCCAACGGGGTGTCTATGGCTACACCTTC. This chain uses TRBV4-3 with TRBJ1-2; no firm D call. The CDR3 totals 13 residues. CDR1 and CDR2 (germline): LGHNA, YSLEER. Trimming took 2 bases from V and 4 from J, leaving 8 bases between them.

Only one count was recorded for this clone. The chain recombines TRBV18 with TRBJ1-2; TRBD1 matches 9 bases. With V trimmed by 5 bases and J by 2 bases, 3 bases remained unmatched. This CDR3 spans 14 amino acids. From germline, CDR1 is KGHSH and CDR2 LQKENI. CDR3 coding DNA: TGTGCCAGCTCAGGGACAGGGATGAACTATGGCTACACCTTC. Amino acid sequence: CASSGTGMNYGYTF. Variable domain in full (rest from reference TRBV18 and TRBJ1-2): NAGVMQNPRHLVRRRGQEARLRCSPMKGHSHVYWYRQLPEEGLKFMVYLQKENIIDESGMPKERFSAEFPKEGPSILRIQQVVRGDSAAYFCASSGTGMNYGYTFGSGTRLTVV.

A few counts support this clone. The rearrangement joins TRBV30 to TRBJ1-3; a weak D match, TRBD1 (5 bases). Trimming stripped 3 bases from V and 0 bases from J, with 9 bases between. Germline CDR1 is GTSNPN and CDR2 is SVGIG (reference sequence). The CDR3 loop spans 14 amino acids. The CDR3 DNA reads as TGTGCCTGGAGCCTTGACAGCTCTGGAAACACCATATATTTT. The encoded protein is CAWSLDSSGNTIYF.

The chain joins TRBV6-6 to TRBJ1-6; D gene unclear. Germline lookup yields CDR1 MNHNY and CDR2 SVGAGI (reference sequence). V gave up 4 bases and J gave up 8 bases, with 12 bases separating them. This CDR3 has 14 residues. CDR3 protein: CASSSPRQDSPLHF. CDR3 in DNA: TGTGCCAGCAGTTCCCCGAGACAAGATTCACCCCTCCACTTT.

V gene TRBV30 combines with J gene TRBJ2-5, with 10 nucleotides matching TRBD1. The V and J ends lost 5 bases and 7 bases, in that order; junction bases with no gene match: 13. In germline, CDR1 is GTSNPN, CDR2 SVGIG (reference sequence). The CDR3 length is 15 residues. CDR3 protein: CAWASGTGALGTQYF. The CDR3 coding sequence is TGTGCCTGGGCCTCCGGGACAGGGGCTTTAGGGACCCAGTACTTC.

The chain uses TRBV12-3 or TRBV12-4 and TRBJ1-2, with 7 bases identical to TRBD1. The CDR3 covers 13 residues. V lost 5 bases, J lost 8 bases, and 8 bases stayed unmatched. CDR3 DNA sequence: TGTGCCAGCAGTCCGAGGGGGCCGCGAGGCTACACCTTC. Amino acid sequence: CASSPRGPRGYTF.

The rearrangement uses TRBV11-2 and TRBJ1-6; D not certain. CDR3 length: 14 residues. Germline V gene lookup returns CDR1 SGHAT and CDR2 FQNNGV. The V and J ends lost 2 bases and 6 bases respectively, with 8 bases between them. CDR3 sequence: CASSLTNPNSPLHF. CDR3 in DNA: TGTGCCAGCAGCTTAACCAATCCTAATTCACCCCTCCACTTT.